The source of this TCR beta chain is a study of regulatory T cells in long-lasting Graves disease. Study-wide results and limits: Relative to new patients (roughly 950), persistent patients exhibited greater sharing of public clonotypes (2,741).

Combining iRepertoire HTBI primers with Arm-PCR of CDR3 regions, the authors built TCR beta libraries. A single record per CDR3 protein comes from TCRdb applying MiXCR to the multiplex PCR reads. Here the sample spans approximately 540,000 distinct CDR3 sequences, around 12% being singletons. Stated time point: newly diagnosed GD, antithyroid drugs for less than 3 months. Extracted PBMC RNA gave rise to the TCR library. This clonotype was seen more than once but under ten times. Its antigen is still unknown. The CDR3 is 13 residues long. The ends were cut back, 7 bases at V and 8 bases at J, with 14 bases in the middle. Germline loops: CDR1 MGHDK, CDR2 SYGVNS. The data were also submitted as part of a second study, on T cells in Graves' hyperthyroidism and ophthalmopathy. Per that study: The authors deemed Graves' hyperthyroidism stable absent ophthalmopathy progression within 18 months. Diagnostic assessment was based on clinical symptoms, serum thyroxine and TRAb, thyroid ultrasound and orbital computed tomography.

The genes are TRBV25-1 and TRBJ1-4; D perhaps matches TRBD1 (6 bases). The sequencing here drew on peripheral blood mononuclear cells (PBMCs), taken at new diagnosis, from a patient treated with antithyroid drugs. This TCR was recovered from a woman aged 30 to 39 with Graves disease. The CDR3 here is CASNTGLREKLFF. CDR3 nucleotides: TGTGCCAGCAACACAGGGCTGAGAGAAAAACTGTTTTTT.